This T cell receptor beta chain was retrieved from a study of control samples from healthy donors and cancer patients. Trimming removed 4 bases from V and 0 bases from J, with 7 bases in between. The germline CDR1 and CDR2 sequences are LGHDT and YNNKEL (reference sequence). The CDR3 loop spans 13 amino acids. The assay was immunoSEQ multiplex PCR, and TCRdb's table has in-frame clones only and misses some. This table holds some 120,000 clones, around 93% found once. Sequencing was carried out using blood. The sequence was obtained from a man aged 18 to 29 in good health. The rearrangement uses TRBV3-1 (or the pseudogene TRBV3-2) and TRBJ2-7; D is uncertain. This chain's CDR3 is CASSRQPSYEQYF. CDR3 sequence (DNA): TGTGCCAGCAGCCGACAACCCTCCTACGAGCAGTACTTC.